The source of this TCR beta chain is a study of T-cell memory formation after mild COVID-19. Study-wide findings and caveats: Among contracting clones, CD4+ were mainly CM/EM and CD8+ enriched in EMRA. Contracting clones from day 15 to 85 showed balanced CD4/CD8; later expanders favored CD4+.

Notes on this clonotype: Its target is unknown.

TCRalpha and TCRbeta libraries used 5'RACE with constant-segment primers and UMIs. Each CDR3 protein is one row after TCRdb ran MiXCR on the 5' RACE reads. This table has 260,000 or so distinct CDR3 sequences, roughly 17% appearing once. Trimming stripped 3 bases from V and 2 bases from J, with 14 bases between. The CDR3 is 15 residues long. Germline V CDR1 and CDR2: LNHDA, SQIVND (reference sequence). This TCR derives from a man between 18 and 29 years old who had mild COVID-19 (a few samples of this study predate the infection). Cell type and time point are not known. The chain combines TRBV19 with TRBJ2-7; D is unclear. The sample comprised PBMCs or a T cell subset sorted from them (not recorded which). Here the CDR3 reads CASSIDRQSPYEQYF. The CDR3 nucleotides are TGTGCCAGTAGTATCGACCGACAAAGTCCCTACGAGCAGTACTTC.